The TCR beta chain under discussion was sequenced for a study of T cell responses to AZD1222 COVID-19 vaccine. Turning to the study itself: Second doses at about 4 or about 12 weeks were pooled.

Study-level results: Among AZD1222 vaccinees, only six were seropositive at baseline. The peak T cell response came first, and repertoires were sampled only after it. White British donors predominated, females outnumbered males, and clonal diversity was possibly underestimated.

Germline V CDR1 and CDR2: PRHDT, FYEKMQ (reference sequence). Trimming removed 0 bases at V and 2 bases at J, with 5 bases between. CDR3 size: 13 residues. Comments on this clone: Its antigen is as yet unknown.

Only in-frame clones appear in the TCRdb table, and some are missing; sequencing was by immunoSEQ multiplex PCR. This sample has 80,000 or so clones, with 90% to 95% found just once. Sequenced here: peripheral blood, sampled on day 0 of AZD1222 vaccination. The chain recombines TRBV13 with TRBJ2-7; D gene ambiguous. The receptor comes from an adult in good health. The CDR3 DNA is TGTGCCAGCAGCTTAGGGTCAACCTACGAGCAGTACTTC. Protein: CASSLGSTYEQYF. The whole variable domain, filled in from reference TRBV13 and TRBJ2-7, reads AAGVIQSPRHLIKEKRETATLKCYPIPRHDTVYWYQQGPGQDPQFLISFYEKMQSDKGSIPDRFSAQQFSDYHSELNMSSLELGDSALYFCASSLGSTYEQYFGPGTRLTVT.